This T cell receptor beta chain is from a study of blood T cell repertoires in COVID-19. Study details: The United States, Italy and Spain were the sources of the acute and convalescent COVID-19 samples.

Enrolment of Seattle patients took place during active infection, and they were followed longitudinally. The CDR3 is made up of 13 amino acids. V lost 3 bases and J 2 bases, leaving 11 bases between the germline ends. CDR1 is GTSNPN and CDR2 is SVGIG in the germline V gene (reference sequence). Clones were read by immunoSEQ multiplex PCR, and TCRdb kept only the in-frame ones, dropping some. The sample carries some 350,000 clones, over 70% recorded once. The J gene is TRBJ2-7, the V gene TRBV30, with unresolved D. What was sequenced was peripheral blood. The receptor's source is a woman in her fifties or sixties with COVID-19, enrolled during active disease. CDR3 DNA: TGTGCCTGGAGCGCGGCCAAGACCTACGAGCAGTACTTC. It yields the protein CAWSAAKTYEQYF.